This TCR beta chain emerged from a study of human T cells and chemical hapten exposure. Study in general: A 2 cm by 2 cm inner upper arm patch received 2% DPC for sensitization.

CDR3 length: 12 residues. Trimming left V 7 bases short and J 6 bases short, with 11 bases between. Findings and caveats of the study: Sensitization with DPC brought no change to TCRs above 1 in 1000 in frequency.

This clonotype was recorded at least ten times. Its antigen is not identified. MiXCR, applied by TCRdb to the RACE reads, yields one record per CDR3 protein. This table has about 100,000 distinct CDR3 sequences, roughly 9.6% appearing once. Time point given: patch test 1, 2 weeks after DPC sensitization. Treatment of the sample: therapeutic diphenylcyclopropenone sensitization with weekly scalp DPC. V is TRBV12-3 or TRBV12-4 and J is TRBJ2-3; D not resolved. The clonotype was recovered from a middle-aged woman with alopecia areata. Some clones in this sample may be carry-over from other donors' samples. Sample: whole blood, taken in connection with sensitization to the hapten diphenylcyclopropenone (DPC). The DNA of the CDR3 is TGTGCCAGCAACCCCGGGCTGGATACGCAGTATTTT. Translated: CASNPGLDTQYF.